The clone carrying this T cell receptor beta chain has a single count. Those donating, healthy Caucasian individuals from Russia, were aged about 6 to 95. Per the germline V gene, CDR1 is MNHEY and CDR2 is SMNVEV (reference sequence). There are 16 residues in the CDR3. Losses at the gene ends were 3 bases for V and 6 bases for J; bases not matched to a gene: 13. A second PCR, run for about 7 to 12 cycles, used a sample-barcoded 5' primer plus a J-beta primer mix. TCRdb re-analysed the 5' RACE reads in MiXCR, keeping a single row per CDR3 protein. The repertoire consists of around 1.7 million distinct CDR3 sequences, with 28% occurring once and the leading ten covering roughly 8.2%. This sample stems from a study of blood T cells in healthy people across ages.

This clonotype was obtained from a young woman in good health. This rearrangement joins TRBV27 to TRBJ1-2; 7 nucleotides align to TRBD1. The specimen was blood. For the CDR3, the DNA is TGTGCCAGCAGTTTTTTTCGGACAGGTGGACTGAATGGCTACACCTTC. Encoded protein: CASSFFRTGGLNGYTF.